This T cell receptor beta chain was recorded in a study of CD8+ T cells in alopecia areata. Study results and limitations: Affected lesional scalp, above all in alopecia totalis/universalis, was more clonal than normal scalp.

A few counts support this clone. Its specificity is unknown. V lost 3 bases, J lost 5 bases, and 16 bases lay in between. This CDR3 comprises 15 residues. Germline lookup yields CDR1 SEHNR and CDR2 FQNEAQ (reference sequence). Sequencing relied on a cDNA template that was reverse transcribed from extracted RNA. The repertoire was sequenced with immunoSEQ multiplex PCR; TCRdb's copy has only in-frame clones and lacks some. This table has roughly 65,000 clones, about 45% appearing once. This sample comprised CD8+ T cells sorted from blood, obtained at week 0. The origin of this receptor is a human donor with alopecia areata. The V gene is TRBV7-9, the J gene TRBJ1-1; D may be TRBD1 (6 bases). The CDR3 protein is CASSFFKGGTTEAFF. The CDR3 nucleotides read TGTGCCAGCAGCTTCTTCAAAGGTGGGACAACTGAAGCTTTCTTT.